This entry concerns a single T cell receptor (beta chain). The sample holds other DNA sequences that translate to the same CDR3. This specimen comes from a study of blood T cell repertoires in COVID-19. Study-level background: Sites across the United States, Italy and Spain contributed samples from acute and convalescent COVID-19. PBMCs, B-cell-depleted T cells, or T cells provided the cDNA or gDNA that made up the material.

Trimming shortened V by 5 bases and J by 10 bases, and 27 bases separated the two germline ends. This CDR3 has 17 amino acids. Per the germline V gene, CDR1 is LNHDA and CDR2 is SQIVND (reference sequence). Per the original data handling: Amplifying reference gene primers gave estimates of nucleated cell counts. Data came from immunoSEQ multiplex PCR; TCRdb stores just in-frame clones and leaves some out. That table supplies the V and J calls and clone size; D and trimming were determined from the DNA. The data show 90,000 to 110,000 clones, 85% to 90% seen once. The rearrangement links TRBV19 to TRBJ2-1; TRBD2 might be the D (6 bases). The sample was peripheral blood. This receptor was taken from a human donor in a cohort sampled during active COVID-19. The CDR3 nucleotides read TGTGCCAGTAGTTCGGACCCTCTGGCGGGGCCAAAATGCGAGCAGTTCTTC. The encoded protein is CASSSDPLAGPKCEQFF.